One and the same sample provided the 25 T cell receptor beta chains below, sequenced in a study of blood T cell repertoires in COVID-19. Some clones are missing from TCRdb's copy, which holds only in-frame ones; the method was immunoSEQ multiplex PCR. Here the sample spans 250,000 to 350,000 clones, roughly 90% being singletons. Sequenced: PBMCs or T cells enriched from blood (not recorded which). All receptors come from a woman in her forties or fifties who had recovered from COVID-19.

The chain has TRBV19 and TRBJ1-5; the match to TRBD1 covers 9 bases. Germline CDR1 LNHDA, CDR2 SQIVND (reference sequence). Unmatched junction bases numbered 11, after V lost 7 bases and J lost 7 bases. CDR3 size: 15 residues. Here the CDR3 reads CASTQGQGLGQPQHF. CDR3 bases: TGTGCCAGTACCCAGGGACAGGGTTTAGGACAGCCCCAGCATTTT.

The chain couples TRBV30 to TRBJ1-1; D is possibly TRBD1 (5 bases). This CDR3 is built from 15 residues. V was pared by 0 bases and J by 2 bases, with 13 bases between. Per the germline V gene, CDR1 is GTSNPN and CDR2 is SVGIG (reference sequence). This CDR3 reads CAWSVRGRGNTEAFF. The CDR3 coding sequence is TGTGCCTGGAGTGTAAGGGGAAGGGGTAACACTGAAGCTTTCTTT.

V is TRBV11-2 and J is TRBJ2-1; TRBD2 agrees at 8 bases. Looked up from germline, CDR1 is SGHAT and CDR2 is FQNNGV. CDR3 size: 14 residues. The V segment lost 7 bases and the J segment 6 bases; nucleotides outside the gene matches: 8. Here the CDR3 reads CASIVTSASNEQFF. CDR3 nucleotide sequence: TGTGCCAGCATCGTGACTAGCGCGAGCAATGAGCAGTTCTTC.

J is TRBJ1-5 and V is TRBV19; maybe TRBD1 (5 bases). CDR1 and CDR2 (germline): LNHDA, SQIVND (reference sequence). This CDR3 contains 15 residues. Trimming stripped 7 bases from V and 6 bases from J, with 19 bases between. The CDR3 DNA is TGTGCCAGTACCCCCCCCGGCAGGGTGGGTCAGCCCCAGCATTTT. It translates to CASTPPGRVGQPQHF. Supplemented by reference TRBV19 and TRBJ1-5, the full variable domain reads DGGITQSPKYLFRKEGQNVTLSCEQNLNHDAMYWYRQDPGQGLRLIYYSQIVNDFQKGDIAEGYSVSREKKESFPLTVTSAQKNPTAFYLCASTPPGRVGQPQHFGDGTRLSIL.

The CDR3 DNA sequence: TGTGCCAGCAGCCAACGCGGGAGCTCCTACGAGCAGTACTTC. It is translated as CASSQRGSSYEQYF. The chain has TRBV3-1 (or the pseudogene TRBV3-2) and TRBJ2-7, with TRBD2 identical over 7 bases. The CDR3 spans 14 residues. The germline gives CDR1 LGHDT, CDR2 YNNKEL (reference sequence). The trim removed 2 bases at V and 0 bases at J, leaving 1 base unmatched.

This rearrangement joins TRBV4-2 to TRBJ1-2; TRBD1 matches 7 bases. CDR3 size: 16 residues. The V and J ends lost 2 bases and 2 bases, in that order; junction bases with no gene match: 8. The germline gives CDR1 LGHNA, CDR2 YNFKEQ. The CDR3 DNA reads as TGTGCCAGCAGCCAACCTACCGGGACAGAAAACTATGGCTACACCTTC. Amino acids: CASSQPTGTENYGYTF.

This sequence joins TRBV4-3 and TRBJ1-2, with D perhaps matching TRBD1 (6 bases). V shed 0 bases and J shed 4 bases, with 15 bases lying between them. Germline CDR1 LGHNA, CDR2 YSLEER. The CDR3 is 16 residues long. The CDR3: CASSQDLSGASYGYTF. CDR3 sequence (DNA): TGCGCCAGCAGCCAAGATCTGTCAGGGGCGTCCTATGGCTACACCTTC.

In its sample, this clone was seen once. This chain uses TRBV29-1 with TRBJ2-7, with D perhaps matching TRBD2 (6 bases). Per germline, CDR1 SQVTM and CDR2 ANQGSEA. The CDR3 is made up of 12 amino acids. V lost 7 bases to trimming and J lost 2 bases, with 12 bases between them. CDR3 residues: CSASGLTYEQYF. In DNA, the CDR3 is TGCAGCGCATCGGGACTTACCTACGAGCAGTACTTC.

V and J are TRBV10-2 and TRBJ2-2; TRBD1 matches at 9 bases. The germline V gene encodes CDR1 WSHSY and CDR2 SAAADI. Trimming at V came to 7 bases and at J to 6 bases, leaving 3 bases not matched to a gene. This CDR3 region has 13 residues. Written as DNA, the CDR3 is TGCGCCAGCAATCGACAGGGGGCCGGGGAGCTGTTTTTT. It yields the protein CASNRQGAGELFF.

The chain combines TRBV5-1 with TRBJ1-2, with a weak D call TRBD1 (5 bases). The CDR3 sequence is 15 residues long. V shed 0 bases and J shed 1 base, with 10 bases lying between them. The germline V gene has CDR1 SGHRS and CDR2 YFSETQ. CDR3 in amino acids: CASSLDRPDNYGYTF. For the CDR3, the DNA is TGCGCCAGCAGCTTGGACAGGCCCGATAACTATGGCTACACCTTC.

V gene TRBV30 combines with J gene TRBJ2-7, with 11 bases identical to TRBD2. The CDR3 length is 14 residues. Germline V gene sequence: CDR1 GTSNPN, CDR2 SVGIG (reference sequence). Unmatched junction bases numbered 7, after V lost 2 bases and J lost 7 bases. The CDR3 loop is CAWSPSGRWREQYF. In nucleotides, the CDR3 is TGTGCCTGGAGTCCTAGCGGGAGGTGGAGGGAGCAGTACTTC.

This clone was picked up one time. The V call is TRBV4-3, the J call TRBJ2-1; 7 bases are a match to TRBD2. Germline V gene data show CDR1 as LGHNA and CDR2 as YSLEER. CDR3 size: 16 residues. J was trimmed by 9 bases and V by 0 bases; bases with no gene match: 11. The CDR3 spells CASSQDLSAGAVEQFF. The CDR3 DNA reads TGCGCCAGCAGCCAAGATCTTTCTGCGGGAGCGGTTGAGCAGTTCTTC.

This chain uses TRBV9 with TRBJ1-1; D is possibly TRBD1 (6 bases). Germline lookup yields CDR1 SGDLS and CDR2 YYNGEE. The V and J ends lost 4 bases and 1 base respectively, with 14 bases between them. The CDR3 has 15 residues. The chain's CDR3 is CASSPRQEKNTEAFF. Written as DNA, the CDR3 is TGTGCCAGCAGCCCCCGACAGGAAAAGAACACTGAAGCTTTCTTT.

CDR3 sequence (DNA): TGTGCCAGCTCACCAATTATAGATCAGCCCCAGCATTTT. The encoded protein is CASSPIIDQPQHF. This chain joins TRBV18 and TRBJ1-5; no clear D gene. The germline V gene has CDR1 KGHSH and CDR2 LQKENI. The CDR3 runs 13 residues. V dropped 2 bases and J dropped 5 bases, with 7 bases sitting between them.

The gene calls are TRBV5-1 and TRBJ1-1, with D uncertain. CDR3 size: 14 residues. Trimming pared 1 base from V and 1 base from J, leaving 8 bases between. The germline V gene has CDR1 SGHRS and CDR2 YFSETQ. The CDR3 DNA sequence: TGCGCCAGCAGCTTGATCCCAGGGAACACTGAAGCTTTCTTT. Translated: CASSLIPGNTEAFF.

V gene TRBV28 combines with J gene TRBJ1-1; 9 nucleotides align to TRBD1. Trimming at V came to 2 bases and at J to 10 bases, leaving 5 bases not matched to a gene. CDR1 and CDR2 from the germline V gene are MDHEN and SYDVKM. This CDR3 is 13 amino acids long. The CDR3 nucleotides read TGTGCCAGCAGTTTACCCGGGACAGGGAGAGCTTTCTTT. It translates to CASSLPGTGRAFF.

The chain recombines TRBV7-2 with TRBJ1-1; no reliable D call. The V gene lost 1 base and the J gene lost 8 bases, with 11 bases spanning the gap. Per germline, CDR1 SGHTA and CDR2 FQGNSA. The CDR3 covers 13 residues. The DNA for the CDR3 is TGTGCCAGCAGCTTAGACGTGCAAACAGAAGCTTTCTTT. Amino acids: CASSLDVQTEAFF.

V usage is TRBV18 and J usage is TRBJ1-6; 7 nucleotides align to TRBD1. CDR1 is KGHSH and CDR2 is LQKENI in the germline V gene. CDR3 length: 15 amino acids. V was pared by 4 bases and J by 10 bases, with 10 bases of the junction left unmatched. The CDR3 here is CASSLSQGFGSPLHF. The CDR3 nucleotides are TGTGCCAGCTCACTATCACAGGGGTTCGGCTCACCCCTCCACTTT.

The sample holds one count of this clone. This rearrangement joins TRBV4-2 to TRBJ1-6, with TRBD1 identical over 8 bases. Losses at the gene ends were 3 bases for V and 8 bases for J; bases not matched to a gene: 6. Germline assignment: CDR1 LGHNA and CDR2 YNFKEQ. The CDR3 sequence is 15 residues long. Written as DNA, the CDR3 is TGTGCCAGCAGCCAGAGCGACAGGGGTGATTCACCCCTCCACTTT. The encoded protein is CASSQSDRGDSPLHF.

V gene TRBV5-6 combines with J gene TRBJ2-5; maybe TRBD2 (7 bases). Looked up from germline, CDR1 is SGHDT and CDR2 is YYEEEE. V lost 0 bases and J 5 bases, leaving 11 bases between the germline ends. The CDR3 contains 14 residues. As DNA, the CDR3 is TGTGCCAGCAGCTTGGTCCCGGGGGGCGAGACCCAGTACTTC. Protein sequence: CASSLVPGGETQYF.

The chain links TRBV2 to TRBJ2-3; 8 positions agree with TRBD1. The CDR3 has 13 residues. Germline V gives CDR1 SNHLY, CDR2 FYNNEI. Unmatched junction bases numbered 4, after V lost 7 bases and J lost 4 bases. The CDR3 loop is CASNQDRADTQYF. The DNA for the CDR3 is TGTGCCAGCAACCAGGACAGGGCAGATACGCAGTATTTT.

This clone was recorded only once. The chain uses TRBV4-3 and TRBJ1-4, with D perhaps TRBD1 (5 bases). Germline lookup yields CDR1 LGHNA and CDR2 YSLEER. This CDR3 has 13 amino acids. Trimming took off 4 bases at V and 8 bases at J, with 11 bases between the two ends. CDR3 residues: CASSRRVREKLFF. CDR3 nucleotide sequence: TGCGCCAGCAGCCGCAGGGTGCGGGAAAAACTGTTTTTT.

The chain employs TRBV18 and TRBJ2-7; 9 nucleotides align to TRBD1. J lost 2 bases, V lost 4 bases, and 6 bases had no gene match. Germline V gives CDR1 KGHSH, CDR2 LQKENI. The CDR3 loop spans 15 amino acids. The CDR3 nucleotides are TGTGCCAGCTCACAAACCGGGACAGGGCCCTACGAGCAGTACTTC. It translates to CASSQTGTGPYEQYF.

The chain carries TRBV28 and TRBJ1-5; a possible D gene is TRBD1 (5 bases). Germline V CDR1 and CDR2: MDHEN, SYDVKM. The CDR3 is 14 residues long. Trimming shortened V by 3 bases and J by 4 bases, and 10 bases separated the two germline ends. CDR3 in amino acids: CASSLTDPNQPQHF. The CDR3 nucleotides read TGTGCCAGCAGTTTGACAGATCCTAATCAGCCCCAGCATTTT.

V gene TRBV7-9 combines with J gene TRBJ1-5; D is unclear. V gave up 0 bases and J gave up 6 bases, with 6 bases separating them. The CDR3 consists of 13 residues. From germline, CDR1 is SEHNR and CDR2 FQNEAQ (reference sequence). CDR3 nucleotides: TGTGCCAGCAGCTTAGCGGAGTCTCAGCCCCAGCATTTT. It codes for CASSLAESQPQHF.